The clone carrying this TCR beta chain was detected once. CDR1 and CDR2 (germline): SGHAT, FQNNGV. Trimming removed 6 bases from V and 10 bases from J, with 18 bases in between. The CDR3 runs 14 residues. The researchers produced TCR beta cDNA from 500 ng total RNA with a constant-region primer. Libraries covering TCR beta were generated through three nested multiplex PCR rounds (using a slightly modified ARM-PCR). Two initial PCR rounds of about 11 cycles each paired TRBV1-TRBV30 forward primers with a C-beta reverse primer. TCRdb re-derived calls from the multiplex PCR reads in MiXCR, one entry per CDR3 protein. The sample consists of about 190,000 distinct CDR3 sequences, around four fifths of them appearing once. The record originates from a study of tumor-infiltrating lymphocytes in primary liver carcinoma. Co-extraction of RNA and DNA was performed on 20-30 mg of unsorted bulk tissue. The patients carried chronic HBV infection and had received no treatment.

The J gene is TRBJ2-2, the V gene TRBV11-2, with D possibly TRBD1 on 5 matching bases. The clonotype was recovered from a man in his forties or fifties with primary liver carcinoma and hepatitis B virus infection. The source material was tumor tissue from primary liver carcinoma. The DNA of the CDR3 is TGTGCCAGCAGTACAGACTCGGACACCATGGAGCTGTTTTTT. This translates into CASSTDSDTMELFF.